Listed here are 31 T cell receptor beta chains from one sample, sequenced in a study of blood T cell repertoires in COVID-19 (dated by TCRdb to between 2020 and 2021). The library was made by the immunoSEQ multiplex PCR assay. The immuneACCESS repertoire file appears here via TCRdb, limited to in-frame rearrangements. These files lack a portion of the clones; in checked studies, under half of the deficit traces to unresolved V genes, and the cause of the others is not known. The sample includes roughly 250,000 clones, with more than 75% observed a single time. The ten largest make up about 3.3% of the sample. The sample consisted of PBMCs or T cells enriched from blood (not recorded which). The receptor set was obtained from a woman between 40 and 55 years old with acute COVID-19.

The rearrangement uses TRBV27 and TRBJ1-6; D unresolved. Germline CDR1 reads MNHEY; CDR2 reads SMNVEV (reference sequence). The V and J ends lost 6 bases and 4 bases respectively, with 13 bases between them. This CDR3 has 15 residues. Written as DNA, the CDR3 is TGTGCCAGCAGAGGCGGGGAGAGTTATAATTCACCCCTCCACTTT. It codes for CASRGGESYNSPLHF.

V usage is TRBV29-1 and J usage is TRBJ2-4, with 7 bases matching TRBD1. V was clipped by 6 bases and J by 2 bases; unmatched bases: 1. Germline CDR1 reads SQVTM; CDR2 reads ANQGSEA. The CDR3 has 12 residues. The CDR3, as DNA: TGCAGCGTGACAGGGTCCAAAAACATTCAGTACTTC. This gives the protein CSVTGSKNIQYF.

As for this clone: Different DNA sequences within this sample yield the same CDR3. Written as DNA, the CDR3 is TGTGCCAGCAGCTTACAGACGGGGGGCGCATATCGAGAGACCCAGTACTTC. Translation: CASSLQTGGAYRETQYF. V is TRBV13 and J is TRBJ2-5; D possibly corresponds to TRBD2 (7 bases). The CDR3 has 17 residues. V was pared by 2 bases and J by 4 bases, with 20 bases between. Germline CDR1 is PRHDT and CDR2 is FYEKMQ (reference sequence).

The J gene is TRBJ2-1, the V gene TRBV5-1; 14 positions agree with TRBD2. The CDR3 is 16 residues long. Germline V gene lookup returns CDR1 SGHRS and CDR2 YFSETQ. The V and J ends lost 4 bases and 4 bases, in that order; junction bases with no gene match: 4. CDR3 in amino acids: CASSGTSGSTYNEQFF. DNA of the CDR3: TGCGCCAGCAGCGGGACTAGCGGGAGTACGTACAATGAGCAGTTCTTC.

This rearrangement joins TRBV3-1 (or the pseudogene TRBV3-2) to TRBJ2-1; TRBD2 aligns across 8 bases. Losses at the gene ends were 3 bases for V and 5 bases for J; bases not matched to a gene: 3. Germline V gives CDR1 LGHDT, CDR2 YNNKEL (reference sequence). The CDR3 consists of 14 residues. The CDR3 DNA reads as TGTGCCAGCAGCCAGACTAGCGCGAACAATGAGCAGTTCTTC. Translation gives CASSQTSANNEQFF.

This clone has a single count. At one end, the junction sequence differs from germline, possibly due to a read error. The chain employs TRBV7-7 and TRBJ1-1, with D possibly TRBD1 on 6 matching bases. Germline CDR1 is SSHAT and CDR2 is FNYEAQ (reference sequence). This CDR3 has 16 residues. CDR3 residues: CASSLRADRRNTEAFF. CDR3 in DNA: TGTGCTAGCAGCTTAAGGGCAGACAGGAGGAACACTGAAGCTTTCTTT.

CDR3 nucleotides: TGTGCCAGCAGCCCCGCCCCCTGGACAGGCTATGGCTACACCTTC. The encoded protein is CASSPAPWTGYGYTF. The chain recombines TRBV5-6 with TRBJ1-2, with 7 bases fitting TRBD1. V gave up 4 bases and J gave up 4 bases; unmatched junction bases: 10. Germline values: CDR1 SGHDT, CDR2 YYEEEE. The CDR3 is made up of 15 amino acids.

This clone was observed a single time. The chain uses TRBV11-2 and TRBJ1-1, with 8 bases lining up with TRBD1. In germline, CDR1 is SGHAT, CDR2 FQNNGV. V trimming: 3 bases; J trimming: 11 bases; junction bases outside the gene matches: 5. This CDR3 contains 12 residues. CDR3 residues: CASSLGQVGAFF. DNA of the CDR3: TGTGCCAGCAGCTTGGGACAGGTGGGCGCTTTCTTT.

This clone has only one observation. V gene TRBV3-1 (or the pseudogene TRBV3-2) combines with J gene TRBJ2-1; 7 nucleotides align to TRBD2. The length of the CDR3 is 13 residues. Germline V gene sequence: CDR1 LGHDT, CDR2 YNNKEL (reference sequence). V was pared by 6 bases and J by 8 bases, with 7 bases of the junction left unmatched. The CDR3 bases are TGTGCCAGCAGGCTAGGGACTAACCATGAGCAGTTCTTC. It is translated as CASRLGTNHEQFF.

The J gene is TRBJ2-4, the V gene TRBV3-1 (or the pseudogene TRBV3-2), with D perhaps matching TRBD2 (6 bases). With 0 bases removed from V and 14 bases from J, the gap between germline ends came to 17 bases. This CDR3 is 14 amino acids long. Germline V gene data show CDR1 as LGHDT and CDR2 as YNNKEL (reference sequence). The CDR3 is CASSQDPRGYPKYF. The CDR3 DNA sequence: TGTGCCAGCAGCCAAGATCCTCGGGGGTACCCCAAGTACTTC.

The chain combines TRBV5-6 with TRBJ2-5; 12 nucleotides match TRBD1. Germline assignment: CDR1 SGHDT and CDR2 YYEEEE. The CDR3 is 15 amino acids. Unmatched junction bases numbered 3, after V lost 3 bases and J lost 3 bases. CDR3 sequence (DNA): TGTGCCAGCAGCTACGGGACAGGGGGCGAAGAGACCCAGTACTTC. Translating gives CASSYGTGGEETQYF.

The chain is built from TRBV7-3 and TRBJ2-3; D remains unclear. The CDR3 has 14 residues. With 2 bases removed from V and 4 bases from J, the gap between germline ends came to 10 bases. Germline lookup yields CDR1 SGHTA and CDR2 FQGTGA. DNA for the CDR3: TGTGCCAGCAGCTTACTCGCGGCCGCAGATACGCAGTATTTT. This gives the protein CASSLLAAADTQYF.

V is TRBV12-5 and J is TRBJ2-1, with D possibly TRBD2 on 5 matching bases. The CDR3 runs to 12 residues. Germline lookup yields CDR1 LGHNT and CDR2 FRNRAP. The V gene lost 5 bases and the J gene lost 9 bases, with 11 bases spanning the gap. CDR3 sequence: CASGPTSPEQFF. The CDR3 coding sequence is TGTGCTAGTGGTCCTACTAGTCCTGAGCAGTTCTTC.

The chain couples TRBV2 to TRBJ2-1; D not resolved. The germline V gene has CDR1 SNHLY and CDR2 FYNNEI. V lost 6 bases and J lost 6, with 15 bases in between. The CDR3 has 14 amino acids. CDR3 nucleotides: TGTGCCAGCAGCCCCACAGAGAACCGCAATGAGCAGTTCTTC. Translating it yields CASSPTENRNEQFF.

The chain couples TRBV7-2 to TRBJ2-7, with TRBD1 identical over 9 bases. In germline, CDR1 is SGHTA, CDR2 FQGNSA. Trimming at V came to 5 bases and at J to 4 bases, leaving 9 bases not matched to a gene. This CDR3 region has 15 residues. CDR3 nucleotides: TGTGCCAGCAGCCCCAAACCGACAGGGGGTTACGAGCAGTACTTC. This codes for CASSPKPTGGYEQYF.

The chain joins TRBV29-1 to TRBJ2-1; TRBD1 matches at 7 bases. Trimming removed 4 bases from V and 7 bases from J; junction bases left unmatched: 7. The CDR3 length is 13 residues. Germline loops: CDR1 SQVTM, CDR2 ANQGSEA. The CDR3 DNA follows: TGCAGCGTTGTTGGGACAGTGATGAATGAGCAGTTCTTC. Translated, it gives CSVVGTVMNEQFF.

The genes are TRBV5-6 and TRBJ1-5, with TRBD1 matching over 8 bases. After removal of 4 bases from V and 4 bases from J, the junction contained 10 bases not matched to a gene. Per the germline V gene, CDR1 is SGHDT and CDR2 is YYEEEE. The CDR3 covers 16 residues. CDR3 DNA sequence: TGTGCCAGCAGCAGAAACAGGGGGATGGGAAATCAGCCCCAGCATTTT. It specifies CASSRNRGMGNQPQHF.

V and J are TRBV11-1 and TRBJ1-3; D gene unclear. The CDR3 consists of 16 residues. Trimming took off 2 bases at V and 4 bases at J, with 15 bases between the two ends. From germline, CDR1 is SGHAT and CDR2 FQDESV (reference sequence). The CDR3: CASSLSPGSGGNTIYF. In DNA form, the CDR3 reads TGTGCCAGCAGCTTAAGCCCGGGATCAGGAGGAAACACCATATATTTT.

The CDR3 reads CASSQRAGGGYTF. In nucleotides, the CDR3 is TGTGCCAGCAGCCAACGGGCAGGAGGAGGCTACACCTTC. The chain uses TRBV6-6 and TRBJ1-2; D is unresolved. The CDR3 spans 13 residues. Between the trimmed V and J ends, which lost 6 bases and 8 bases, there was a span of 16 bases. The germline V gene has CDR1 MNHNY and CDR2 SVGAGI (reference sequence).

For the CDR3, the DNA is TGTGCCAGTATGAGACGCGGGTCCCCTAATGAAAAACTGTTTTTT. Residues: CASMRRGSPNEKLFF. The chain is built from TRBV19 and TRBJ1-4; D not resolved. Germline lookup yields CDR1 LNHDA and CDR2 SQIVND (reference sequence). The CDR3 totals 15 residues. Deletions cut 7 bases from V and 3 bases from J, with 15 bases between.

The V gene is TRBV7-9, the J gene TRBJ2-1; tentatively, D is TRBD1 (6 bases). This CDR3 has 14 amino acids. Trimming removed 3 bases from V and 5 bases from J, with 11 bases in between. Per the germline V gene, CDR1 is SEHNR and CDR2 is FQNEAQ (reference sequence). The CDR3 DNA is TGTGCCAGCAGCTTTCCAACAGGGAACAATGAGCAGTTCTTC. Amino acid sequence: CASSFPTGNNEQFF.

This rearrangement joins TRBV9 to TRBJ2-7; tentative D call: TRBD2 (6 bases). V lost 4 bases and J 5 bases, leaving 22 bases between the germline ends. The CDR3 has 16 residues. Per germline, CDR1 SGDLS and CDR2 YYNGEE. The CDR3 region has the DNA TGTGCCAGCAGCTATAGCGGAGCCCAGCTGAATGACGAGCAGTACTTC. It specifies CASSYSGAQLNDEQYF.

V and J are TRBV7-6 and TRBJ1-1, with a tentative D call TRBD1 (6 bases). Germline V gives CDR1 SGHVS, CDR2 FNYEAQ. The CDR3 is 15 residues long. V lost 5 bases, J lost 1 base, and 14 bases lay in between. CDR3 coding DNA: TGTGCCAGCAGCATGCACAGGGTCGGGAACACTGAAGCTTTCTTT. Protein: CASSMHRVGNTEAFF.

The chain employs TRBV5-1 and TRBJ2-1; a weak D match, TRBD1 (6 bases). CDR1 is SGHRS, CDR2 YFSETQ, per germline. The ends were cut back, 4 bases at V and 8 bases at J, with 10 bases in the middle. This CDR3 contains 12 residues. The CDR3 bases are TGCGCCAGCAGCCCAGGGGTGGATGAGCAGTTCTTC. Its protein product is CASSPGVDEQFF.

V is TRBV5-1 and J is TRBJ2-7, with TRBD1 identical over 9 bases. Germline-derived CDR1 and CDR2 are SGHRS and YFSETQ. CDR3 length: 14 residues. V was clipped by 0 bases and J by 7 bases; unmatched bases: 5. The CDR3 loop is CASSLVRGTGEQYF. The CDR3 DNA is TGCGCCAGCAGCTTGGTAAGGGGGACAGGGGAGCAGTACTTC.

The CDR3 spells CASSYREAGYGYTF. In nucleotides, the CDR3 is TGTGCCAGCAGTTACAGGGAAGCGGGCTATGGCTACACCTTC. V gene TRBV6-5 combines with J gene TRBJ1-2; no clear D gene. The V end was cut by 2 bases, the J end by 4 bases, with 11 bases between. CDR3 length: 14 amino acids. The germline V gene encodes CDR1 MNHEY and CDR2 SVGAGI.

CDR3 residues: CASSFTGGDGYTF. CDR3 coding DNA: TGTGCCAGCAGCTTCACAGGGGGCGATGGCTACACCTTC. This chain links TRBV5-6 with TRBJ1-2, with 9 bases lining up with TRBD1. Unmatched junction bases numbered 2, after V lost 2 bases and J lost 6 bases. The CDR3 is 13 residues long. Looked up from germline, CDR1 is SGHDT and CDR2 is YYEEEE.

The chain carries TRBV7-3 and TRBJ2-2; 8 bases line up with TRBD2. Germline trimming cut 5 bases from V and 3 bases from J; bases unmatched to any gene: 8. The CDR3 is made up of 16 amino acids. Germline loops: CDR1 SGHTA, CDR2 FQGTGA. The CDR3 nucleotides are TGTGCCAGCAGCCCTCCGGGGGGGCGGTACACCGGGGAGCTGTTTTTT. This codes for CASSPPGGRYTGELFF.

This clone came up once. DNA of the CDR3: TGCAGCGCAGAGCGGGAGCTCACAGATACGCAGTATTTT. Amino acid sequence: CSAERELTDTQYF. The V call is TRBV29-1, the J call TRBJ2-3, with TRBD2 identical over 8 bases. The length of the CDR3 is 13 residues. CDR1 is SQVTM and CDR2 is ANQGSEA in the germline V gene. With V trimmed by 7 bases and J by 2 bases, 5 bases remained unmatched.

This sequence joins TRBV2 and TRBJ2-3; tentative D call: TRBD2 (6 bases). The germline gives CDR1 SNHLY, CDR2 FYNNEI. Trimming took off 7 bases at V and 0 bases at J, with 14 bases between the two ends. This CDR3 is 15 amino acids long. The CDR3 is CASNGAGKSTDTQYF. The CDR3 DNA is TGTGCCAGCAACGGCGCGGGGAAAAGCACAGATACGCAGTATTTT.

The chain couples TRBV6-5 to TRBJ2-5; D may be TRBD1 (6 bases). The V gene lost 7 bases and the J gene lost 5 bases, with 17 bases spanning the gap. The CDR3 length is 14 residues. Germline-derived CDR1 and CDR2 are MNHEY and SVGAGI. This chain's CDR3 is CASTPGTLGETQYF. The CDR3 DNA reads TGTGCCAGCACCCCCGGGACACTTGGGGAGACCCAGTACTTC.